These 10 T cell receptor beta chains were sequenced from one sample in a study of blood T cell repertoires in COVID-19. TCRdb's table, derived via immunoSEQ multiplex PCR, lists solely in-frame clones and lacks some. Here the sample spans a few hundred thousand clones, 88% being singletons. Sequencing was carried out using peripheral blood. Every receptor here comes from a woman aged 25 to 39 with COVID-19, enrolled during active disease.

The rearrangement links TRBV2 to TRBJ1-5, with 8 bases that match TRBD1. V was clipped by 3 bases and J by 6 bases; unmatched bases: 7. This CDR3 contains 15 residues. Germline assignment: CDR1 SNHLY and CDR2 FYNNEI. CDR3 residues: CASSDRTGRIQPQHF. DNA for the CDR3: TGTGCCAGCAGTGACCGGACAGGGAGGATTCAGCCCCAGCATTTT.

The V and J genes are TRBV7-2 and TRBJ2-7; 7 bases map to TRBD1. Germline CDR1 SGHTA, CDR2 FQGNSA. Losses at the gene ends were 5 bases for V and 0 bases for J; bases not matched to a gene: 7. The CDR3 runs to 15 residues. Here the CDR3 DNA reads TGTGCCAGCAGCACGGGACAGTTAGGCTCCTACGAGCAGTACTTC. Amino acids: CASSTGQLGSYEQYF.

The chain links TRBV11-1 to TRBJ1-1; no clear D. V lost 5 bases and J lost 0, with 7 bases in between. CDR3 size: 13 residues. Germline V gene lookup returns CDR1 SGHAT and CDR2 FQDESV (reference sequence). Here the CDR3 DNA reads TGTGCCAGCAGCCCCAGCGTGAACACTGAAGCTTTCTTT. Translation gives CASSPSVNTEAFF.

V is TRBV24-1 and J is TRBJ2-3, with a weak D call TRBD1 (5 bases). Germline lookup yields CDR1 KGHDR and CDR2 SFDVKD. The length of the CDR3 is 14 residues. V was pared by 3 bases and J by 2 bases, with 8 bases between. The CDR3 DNA sequence: TGTGCCACCAGTGATGACAGTTTCACAGATACGCAGTATTTT. Translation: CATSDDSFTDTQYF.

The table lists this clone with a count of one. The chain has TRBV18 and TRBJ1-5; 9 bases fit TRBD1. The CDR3 consists of 15 residues. The germline CDR1 and CDR2 sequences are KGHSH and LQKENI. With V trimmed by 4 bases and J by 4 bases, 5 bases remained unmatched. The CDR3 spells CASSRGQGPNQPQHF. CDR3 DNA sequence: TGTGCCAGCTCACGGGGACAGGGCCCTAATCAGCCCCAGCATTTT.

The V and J genes are TRBV4-2 and TRBJ2-1; TRBD2 aligns across 8 bases. Germline CDR1 is LGHNA and CDR2 is YNFKEQ. V was clipped by 1 base and J by 6 bases; unmatched bases: 2. The CDR3 is made up of 14 amino acids. The CDR3 bases are TGTGCCAGCAGCCAAGTCGGGGGGGTCAATGAGCAGTTCTTC. It codes for CASSQVGGVNEQFF.

J is TRBJ1-1 and V is TRBV12-3 or TRBV12-4; 8 bases match TRBD1. The CDR3 contains 13 residues. Trimming at V came to 6 bases and at J to 4 bases, leaving 4 bases not matched to a gene. CDR3 coding DNA: TGTGCCAGCAGGACAACAGGGGGCACTGAAGCTTTCTTT. Its protein is CASRTTGGTEAFF.

V gene TRBV7-8 combines with J gene TRBJ2-1, with 9 nucleotides matching TRBD2. Germline CDR1 is SGHVS and CDR2 is FQNEAQ. This CDR3 contains 15 residues. With 2 bases clipped from V and 6 bases from J, the junction kept 5 bases outside the gene matches. CDR3 nucleotide sequence: TGTGCCAGCAGCTTAACTCTTAGCGGGGGCAATGAGCAGTTCTTC. Translating it yields CASSLTLSGGNEQFF.

The rearrangement joins TRBV7-2 to TRBJ2-2; TRBD2 is a possible D gene (7 bases). Per the germline V gene, CDR1 is SGHTA and CDR2 is FQGNSA. V was cut by 2 bases and J by 4 bases, with 11 bases left in between. The length of the CDR3 is 15 residues. The chain's CDR3 is CASSLRGGATGELFF. The CDR3 DNA sequence: TGTGCCAGCAGCTTAAGAGGGGGGGCCACCGGGGAGCTGTTTTTT.

This clone was seen a handful of times. The chain has TRBV19 and TRBJ1-5; tentative D call: TRBD1 (5 bases). Germline assignment: CDR1 LNHDA and CDR2 SQIVND (reference sequence). The CDR3 is 12 amino acids. Trimming removed 6 bases from V and 9 bases from J, with 12 bases in between. Written as DNA, the CDR3 is TGTGCCAGTAGCCCACAGGACCGGCCCCAGCATTTT. Translated: CASSPQDRPQHF.